Described below is a single T cell receptor (beta chain) sequence and its context. These data come from a study of siplizumab effects on memory and regulatory T cells. Clones were read by immunoSEQ multiplex PCR, and TCRdb kept only the in-frame ones, dropping some. The sample shows approximately 100,000 clones, around nine tenths of them seen only once. The CDR3 spans 13 residues. V was shortened by 5 bases and J by 4 bases, with 11 bases between the two germline ends. Germline V CDR1 and CDR2: MNHEY, SVGAGI. Sequencing was done on a sample of non-Treg CD4+ T cells sorted from blood. The TCR was taken from a human donor in good health. The chain combines TRBV6-5 with TRBJ1-2; possible D gene TRBD1, 5 bases. CDR3 amino acids: CASSPGTFYGYTF. The CDR3 coding sequence is TGTGCCAGCAGTCCCGGGACGTTCTATGGCTACACCTTC.